This TCR beta chain was sequenced for a study of tumor and adjacent non-tumor tissue in lung cancer. Overall study context: Histology: 11 to 13 adenocarcinoma, a couple of squamous cell carcinoma, 1 small cell lung cancer.

As to this clonotype: Its cognate antigen is unknown. Sequence at one end of the junction differs from germline and may be a read error.

TCRbeta libraries were built with three rounds of nested PCR, modified from ARM-PCR. TCRdb reanalysed the multiplex PCR reads using MiXCR and keeps one entry per CDR3 protein. The data show about 93,000 distinct CDR3 sequences, 65% to 75% seen once. The template was RNA from unsorted bulk tissue. The CDR3 runs to 15 residues. Germline values: CDR1 LGHNA, CDR2 YSLEER. Study conclusions and caveats: Patients with more diverse tumor TCRs had worse survival. Tumor repertoires had a smaller top 100 clone share than normal lung. TCR diversity was significantly greater in tumor than normal lung tissue.

The sample taken for sequencing was lung tumor tissue. The TCR was taken from a man in his 60s with non-small cell lung cancer. This chain uses TRBV4-3 with TRBJ2-7, with TRBD1 matching over 10 bases. Written as DNA, the CDR3 is TGCGCCAGCAACCAAGGCCTCGGGACAGGGGATGAGCAATACTTC. It translates to CASNQGLGTGDEQYF.